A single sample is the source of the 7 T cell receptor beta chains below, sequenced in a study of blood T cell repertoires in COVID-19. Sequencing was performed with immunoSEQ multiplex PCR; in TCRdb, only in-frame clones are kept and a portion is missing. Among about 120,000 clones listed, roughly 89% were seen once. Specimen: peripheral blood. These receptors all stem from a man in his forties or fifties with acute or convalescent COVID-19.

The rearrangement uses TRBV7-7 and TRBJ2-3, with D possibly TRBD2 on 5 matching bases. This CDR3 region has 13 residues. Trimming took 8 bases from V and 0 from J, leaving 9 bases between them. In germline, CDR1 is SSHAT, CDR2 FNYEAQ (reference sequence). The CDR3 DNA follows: TGTGCCAGCGCGGCGGGTAGCACAGATACGCAGTATTTT. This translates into CASAAGSTDTQYF.

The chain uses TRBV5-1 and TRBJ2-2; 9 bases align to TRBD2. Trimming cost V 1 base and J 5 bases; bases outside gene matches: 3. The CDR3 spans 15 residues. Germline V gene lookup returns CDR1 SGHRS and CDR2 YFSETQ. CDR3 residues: CASSLLAGRTGELFF. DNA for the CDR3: TGCGCCAGCAGCTTGCTAGCGGGACGAACCGGGGAGCTGTTTTTT.

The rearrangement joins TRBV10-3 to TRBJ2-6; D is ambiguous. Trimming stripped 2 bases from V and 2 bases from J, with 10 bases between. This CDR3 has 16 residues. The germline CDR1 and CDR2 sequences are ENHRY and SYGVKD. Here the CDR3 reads CAISEARLTGANVLTF. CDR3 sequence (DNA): TGTGCCATCAGTGAGGCACGACTGACTGGGGCCAACGTCCTGACTTTC.

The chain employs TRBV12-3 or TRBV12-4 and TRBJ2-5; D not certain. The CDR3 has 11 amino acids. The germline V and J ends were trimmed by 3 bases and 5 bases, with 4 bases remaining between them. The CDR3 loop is CASSFYETQYF. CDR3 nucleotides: TGTGCCAGCAGTTTTTATGAGACCCAGTACTTC.

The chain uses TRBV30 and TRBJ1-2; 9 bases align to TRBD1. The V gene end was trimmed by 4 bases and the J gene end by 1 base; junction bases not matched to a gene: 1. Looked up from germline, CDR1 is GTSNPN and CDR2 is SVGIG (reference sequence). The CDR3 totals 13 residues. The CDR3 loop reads CAWTGQGNYGYTF. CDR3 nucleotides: TGTGCCTGGACGGGACAGGGTAACTATGGCTACACCTTC. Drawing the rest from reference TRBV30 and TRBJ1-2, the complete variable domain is SQTIHQWPATLVQPVGSPLSLECTVEGTSNPNLYWYRQAAGRGLQLLFYSVGIGQISSEVPQNLSASRPQDRQFILSSKKLLLSDSGFYLCAWTGQGNYGYTFGSGTRLTVV.

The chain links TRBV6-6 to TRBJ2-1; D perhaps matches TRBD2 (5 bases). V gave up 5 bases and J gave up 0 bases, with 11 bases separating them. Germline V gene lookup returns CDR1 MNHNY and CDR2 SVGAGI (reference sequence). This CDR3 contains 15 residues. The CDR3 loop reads CASSKEGDSYNEQFF. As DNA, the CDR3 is TGTGCCAGCAGTAAAGAGGGAGACTCCTACAATGAGCAGTTCTTC.

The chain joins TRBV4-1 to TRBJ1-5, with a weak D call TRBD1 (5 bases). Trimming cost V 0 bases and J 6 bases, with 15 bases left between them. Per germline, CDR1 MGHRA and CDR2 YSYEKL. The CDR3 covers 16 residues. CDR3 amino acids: CASSQDSDSSRQPQHF. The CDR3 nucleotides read TGCGCCAGCAGCCAAGATTCTGACAGCTCCCGTCAGCCCCAGCATTTT.